What follows are 21 T cell receptor beta chains derived from one specimen sequenced in a study of blood T cell repertoires in COVID-19 (dated by TCRdb to about 2020). Libraries were prepared through the immunoSEQ multiplex PCR assay. What TCRdb holds here is the immuneACCESS table cut down to in-frame rearrangements. Part of the clones is not present; checked against another copy, under half of the missing clones reflect an unresolved V gene, and the others are unexplained. The sample table shows 200,000 or so clones, and 87% are seen once. The top ten hold 10% to 13% of the sample. Material: PBMCs or T cells enriched from blood (not recorded which). The receptors come from a man aged 25 to 45 who had recovered from COVID-19.

The V call is TRBV7-8, the J call TRBJ2-7; perhaps TRBD2 as D (6 bases). Germline CDR1 reads SGHVS; CDR2 reads FQNEAQ. This CDR3 has 14 residues. V lost 2 bases and J lost 2, with 10 bases in between. CDR3 DNA sequence: TGTGCCAGCAGCTTAATTTCTAGCGCCTACGAGCAGTACTTC. It is translated as CASSLISSAYEQYF.

The chain is built from TRBV25-1 and TRBJ2-7; 12 nucleotides agree with TRBD2. The CDR3 has 14 residues. The ends lost 4 bases at V and 7 bases at J; junction bases unmatched: 5. The germline V gene encodes CDR1 MGHDK and CDR2 SYGVNS. This CDR3 is CASSAGLAGGEQYF. The DNA for the CDR3 is TGTGCCAGCAGTGCGGGACTAGCGGGTGGTGAGCAGTACTTC.

The CDR3 DNA reads as TGCGCCAGCAGCTTGAGCGGGAACTACGAGCAGTACTTC. Translating it yields CASSLSGNYEQYF. This rearrangement joins TRBV5-1 to TRBJ2-7, with 7 bases lining up with TRBD2. V gave up 1 base and J gave up 3 bases; unmatched junction bases: 1. This CDR3 contains 13 residues. Germline CDR1 and CDR2: SGHRS and YFSETQ.

The rearrangement uses TRBV28 and TRBJ1-2, with TRBD1 matching over 9 bases. Germline-derived CDR1 and CDR2 are MDHEN and SYDVKM. The V gene end was trimmed by 6 bases and the J gene end by 6 bases; junction bases not matched to a gene: 11. The CDR3 consists of 15 residues. The CDR3 sequence: CASRLITGGADGYTF. The CDR3 coding sequence is TGTGCCAGCAGACTGATCACAGGGGGCGCTGATGGCTACACCTTC.

This clone was observed once. The chain recombines TRBV9 with TRBJ1-1; D remains ambiguous. Trimming shortened V by 4 bases and J by 1 base, and 5 bases separated the two germline ends. CDR1 is SGDLS, CDR2 YYNGEE, per germline. The CDR3 extends over 12 amino acids. The CDR3 region has the DNA TGTGCCAGCAGCCCGGGGAACACTGAAGCTTTCTTT. Its translation: CASSPGNTEAFF.

The J gene is TRBJ2-2, the V gene TRBV5-4, with a weak D call TRBD1 (6 bases). CDR1 is SGHNT and CDR2 is YYREEE in the germline V gene (reference sequence). Trimming pared 6 bases from V and 3 bases from J, leaving 12 bases between. This CDR3 region has 14 residues. Here the CDR3 DNA reads TGTGCCAGCACCCCCACAGGGTACACCGGGGAGCTGTTTTTT. This codes for CASTPTGYTGELFF.

The rearrangement links TRBV4-3 to TRBJ1-1, with unresolved D. Germline CDR1 and CDR2: LGHNA and YSLEER. The V end lost 0 bases, the J end lost 3 bases, and 8 bases lay between the germline ends. The CDR3 has 14 amino acids. The CDR3 nucleotides read TGCGCCAGCAGCCAAGACTGGTCGGACACTGAAGCTTTCTTT. This encodes CASSQDWSDTEAFF.

The chain couples TRBV5-1 to TRBJ2-7, with no clear D. The CDR3 sequence is 14 residues long. The germline V gene encodes CDR1 SGHRS and CDR2 YFSETQ. V shed 5 bases and J shed 4 bases, with 16 bases lying between them. The CDR3 protein is CASSSNTVRYEQYF. In DNA, the CDR3 is TGCGCCAGCAGTTCGAACACAGTCAGGTACGAGCAGTACTTC.

The chain employs TRBV7-8 and TRBJ1-1, with D possibly matching TRBD1 (5 bases). The CDR3 is 16 amino acids. Trimming took off 3 bases at V and 0 bases at J, with 14 bases between the two ends. From germline, CDR1 is SGHVS and CDR2 FQNEAQ. The CDR3 protein is CASSFKQGQMNTEAFF. CDR3 coding DNA: TGTGCCAGCAGCTTCAAGCAGGGTCAAATGAACACTGAAGCTTTCTTT. Full variable domain (rest looked up from reference TRBV7-8 and TRBJ1-1): GAGVSQSPRYKVAKRGQDVALRCDPISGHVSLFWYQQALGQGPEFLTYFQNEAQLDKSGLPSDRFFAERPEGSVSTLKIQRTQQEDSAVYLCASSFKQGQMNTEAFFGQGTRLTVV.

The chain employs TRBV4-2 and TRBJ1-3; the D is unclear. The germline CDR1 and CDR2 sequences are LGHNA and YNFKEQ. This CDR3 comprises 15 residues. V was cut by 0 bases and J by 4 bases, with 10 bases left in between. DNA of the CDR3: TGTGCCAGCAGCCAAGACTACTATTCGGGAAACACCATATATTTT. This codes for CASSQDYYSGNTIYF.

The rearrangement uses TRBV6-5 and TRBJ2-1; 7 bases match TRBD2. Germline CDR1 is MNHEY and CDR2 is SVGAGI. J lost 9 bases, V lost 7 bases, and 9 bases had no gene match. CDR3 length: 13 residues. The CDR3 nucleotides read TGTGCCAGCATCCTCCTGGGGGGGAGTGAGCAGTTCTTC. Translation: CASILLGGSEQFF.

V gene TRBV27 combines with J gene TRBJ2-6; a weak D match, TRBD2 (5 bases). The CDR3 spans 14 residues. From germline, CDR1 is MNHEY and CDR2 SMNVEV (reference sequence). The V gene lost 6 bases and the J gene lost 0 bases, with 6 bases spanning the gap. CDR3 sequence (DNA): TGTGCCAGCAGGAGGGCCTCTGGGGCCAACGTCCTGACTTTC. As protein: CASRRASGANVLTF.

In its sample, this clone was seen once. The chain uses TRBV30 and TRBJ1-3, with D possibly matching TRBD1 (6 bases). The CDR3 totals 15 residues. Germline V lookup: CDR1 GTSNPN, CDR2 SVGIG (reference sequence). V shed 5 bases and J shed 2 bases, with 16 bases lying between them. DNA for the CDR3: TGTGCCTGGGGGCTAAGGGGGTATGCTGGAAACACCATATATTTT. This encodes CAWGLRGYAGNTIYF.

This chain connects TRBV5-8 to TRBJ1-2; no reliable D call. V was clipped by 4 bases and J by 1 base, with 11 bases between them. The CDR3 covers 14 residues. Germline V gene lookup returns CDR1 SGHTS and CDR2 YDEGEE. CDR3 in amino acids: CASSRPGSNYGYTF. DNA for the CDR3: TGTGCCAGCAGCCGCCCTGGCAGTAACTATGGCTACACCTTC.

This chain uses TRBV2 with TRBJ1-4; 8 bases align to TRBD1. The J segment lost 7 bases and the V segment lost 7 bases, leaving 11 bases of the junction unmatched. This CDR3 is 15 amino acids long. Germline V lookup: CDR1 SNHLY, CDR2 FYNNEI. CDR3 nucleotides: TGTGCCAGCAACCCTCCGGACAGGGTTGGTGAAAAACTGTTTTTT. This sequence encodes CASNPPDRVGEKLFF.

The chain uses TRBV18 and TRBJ2-7, with D possibly matching TRBD2 (6 bases). Trimming stripped 3 bases from V and 6 bases from J, with 12 bases between. The germline CDR1 and CDR2 sequences are KGHSH and LQKENI. The CDR3 sequence is 13 residues long. The CDR3 DNA follows: TGTGCCAGCTCACCGGGGACTCCAGGCGAGCAGTACTTC. The encoded protein is CASSPGTPGEQYF.

This clone was observed a few times. V gene TRBV19 combines with J gene TRBJ1-3; 8 bases align to TRBD1. J lost 7 bases, V lost 10 bases, and 12 bases had no gene match. CDR1 and CDR2 from the germline V gene are LNHDA and SQIVND (reference sequence). The CDR3 is made up of 14 amino acids. The CDR3 region has the DNA TGTGCCACCCGAATCGACAGGGGAGCGAACACCATATATTTT. It yields the protein CATRIDRGANTIYF.

In this sample, this clone turned up many times. The CDR3 region is CASSLEPGTAYGYTF. The CDR3 region has the DNA TGCGCCAGCAGCTTGGAACCCGGGACAGCCTATGGCTACACCTTC. The genes are TRBV5-1 and TRBJ1-2, with 7 bases matching TRBD1. The trim removed 0 bases at V and 4 bases at J, leaving 6 bases unmatched. CDR1 and CDR2 (germline): SGHRS, YFSETQ. The CDR3 has 15 residues.

V usage is TRBV4-3 and J usage is TRBJ2-7; TRBD2 matches 13 bases. Germline values: CDR1 LGHNA, CDR2 YSLEER. This CDR3 is built from 16 residues. With 1 base clipped from V and 2 bases from J, the junction kept 2 bases outside the gene matches. CDR3 protein: CASSQVLAGGPYEQYF. For the CDR3, the DNA is TGCGCCAGCAGCCAAGTACTAGCGGGGGGGCCCTACGAGCAGTACTTC.

The chain couples TRBV5-1 to TRBJ2-3; 9 bases fit TRBD1. The CDR3 loop spans 17 amino acids. The germline CDR1 and CDR2 sequences are SGHRS and YFSETQ. The V and J ends lost 4 bases and 0 bases, in that order; junction bases with no gene match: 9. The CDR3 loop is CASSTGQGITSTDTQYF. The DNA of the CDR3 is TGCGCCAGCAGCACCGGACAGGGGATTACTAGCACAGATACGCAGTATTTT.

The gene calls are TRBV3-1 (or the pseudogene TRBV3-2) and TRBJ2-3, with 10 bases lining up with TRBD2. The CDR3 length is 17 residues. V shed 0 bases, J shed 4 bases, and the junction held 7 bases outside the gene matches. CDR1 is LGHDT, CDR2 YNNKEL, per germline (reference sequence). CDR3 DNA: TGTGCCAGCAGCCAAGACCCTCTAGCGGGGGTGGCAGATACGCAGTATTTT. This gives the protein CASSQDPLAGVADTQYF.